These 32 T cell receptor beta chains share one sample of origin, sequenced in a study of tumor-infiltrating lymphocytes in oesophageal squamous cell carcinoma. TCRdb re-called the PCR reads through MiXCR, storing one row per CDR3 protein. The sample includes 10,000 or so distinct CDR3 sequences, approximately 59% of them seen just once. Sequenced material: esophageal tumor tissue. Receptors originate from a male donor with esophageal squamous cell carcinoma.

The chain has TRBV6-6 and TRBJ2-1; a weak D match, TRBD1 (6 bases). Near its end, the DNA agrees better with TRBJ2-7, so the J call may be wrong. Per the germline V gene, CDR1 is MNHNY and CDR2 is SVGAGI (reference sequence). CDR3 length equals 13 residues. For the CDR3, the DNA is TGTGCCAGCAGCCGACAGGCCCCGTACGAGCAGTACTTC. This gives the protein CASSRQAPYEQYF.

This clonotype has ten or more counts. In DNA, the CDR3 is TGTGCCAGCAGCTTACCACGGACAGGGCCAGATACGCAGTATTTT. This codes for CASSLPRTGPDTQYF. This sequence joins TRBV11-3 and TRBJ2-3, with 8 bases matching TRBD1. Germline-derived CDR1 and CDR2 are SGHNT and YENEEA. The CDR3 sequence is 15 residues long. V lost 2 bases, J lost 4 bases, and 5 bases stayed unmatched.

The rearrangement joins TRBV7-3 to TRBJ2-3, with D unresolved. Trimming took 0 bases from V and 4 from J, leaving 5 bases between them. Looked up from germline, CDR1 is SGHTA and CDR2 is FQGTGA. CDR3 size: 13 residues. The CDR3 region has the DNA TGTGCCAGCAGCTTAACTTTCGCAGATACGCAGTATTTT. It yields the protein CASSLTFADTQYF.

The table lists this clonotype with many counts. A single base separates this from a much larger clone, so it may be a read error. This chain joins TRBV10-2 and TRBJ2-7; the match to TRBD1 covers 8 bases. V gave up 2 bases and J gave up 7 bases; unmatched junction bases: 7. Germline V gene lookup returns CDR1 WSHSY and CDR2 SAAADI. The CDR3 is 14 residues long. The CDR3 spells CASSEQGARNEQYF. CDR3 nucleotides: TGCGCCAGCAGTGAGCAGGGGGCTAGGAATGAGCAGTACTTC.

The J gene is TRBJ2-3, the V gene TRBV7-6; D ambiguous. Gene TRBJ2-1 matches the end of the DNA better, so the J call may be wrong. The CDR3 has 16 residues. Germline V gene lookup returns CDR1 SGHVS and CDR2 FNYEAQ. In DNA form, the CDR3 reads TGTGCCAGCAGACCTGCCGCCGGGCCCGTACGCAATGAGCAGTTCTTC. It is translated as CASRPAAGPVRNEQFF.

The chain has TRBV24-1 and TRBJ1-4, with 7 bases fitting TRBD1. The CDR3 extends over 13 amino acids. V lost 3 bases to trimming and J lost 7 bases; unmatched junction nucleotides: 1. CDR1 and CDR2 from the germline V gene are KGHDR and SFDVKD. CDR3 in amino acids: CATSDRGLEKLFF. The CDR3 DNA follows: TGTGCCACCAGTGATAGGGGGCTTGAAAAACTGTTTTTT.

The rearrangement joins TRBV6-1 to TRBJ1-5, with D unclear. Germline CDR1 is MNHNS and CDR2 is SASEGT. The V gene lost 0 bases and the J gene lost 5 bases, with 5 bases spanning the gap. The CDR3 is made up of 13 amino acids. CDR3 loop: CASSEAGDQPQHF. CDR3 DNA sequence: TGTGCCAGCAGTGAAGCCGGGGATCAGCCCCAGCATTTT.

In this sample, this clonotype turned up a few times. The chain employs TRBV6-6 and TRBJ2-7; the D is unclear. The J call may be mistaken, given a closer DNA end match to TRBJ2-1. CDR1 MNHNY and CDR2 SVGAGI come from the germline V gene (reference sequence). There are 15 residues in the CDR3. CDR3 sequence (DNA): TGTGCCAGCAGTTACTCGATGAGTGGTGTGGAAGAGCAGTTCTTC. This encodes CASSYSMSGVEEQFF.

V and J are TRBV5-6 and TRBJ2-1; 12 bases line up with TRBD2. The CDR3 is 15 amino acids. Germline CDR1 is SGHDT and CDR2 is YYEEEE. J gave up 12 bases and V 0 bases, and 7 bases lay outside the gene matches. The CDR3 coding sequence is TGTGCCAGCAGCTTGGGTCTAGCGGGAGGGCCGGGGCAGTTCTTC. It is translated as CASSLGLAGGPGQFF.

This clonotype was seen only a few times. This rearrangement joins TRBV7-3 to TRBJ1-1; TRBD1 matches at 7 bases. The J segment lost 1 base and the V segment lost 2 bases, leaving 1 base of the junction unmatched. Germline CDR1 and CDR2: SGHTA and FQGTGA. The CDR3 contains 14 residues. CDR3 in amino acids: CASSLGTENTEAFF. CDR3 bases: TGTGCCAGCAGCTTAGGGACAGAGAACACTGAAGCTTTCTTT.

This clonotype was found a few times. The chain carries TRBV12-3 or TRBV12-4 and TRBJ2-7, with D unresolved. The end of the DNA is better explained by TRBJ2-5, so the J call may be wrong. There are 13 residues in the CDR3. The CDR3 here is CASSFGVGETQYF. The DNA of the CDR3 is TGTGCCAGCAGTTTCGGTGTCGGGGAGACCCAGTACTTC.

The V and J genes are TRBV7-2 and TRBJ2-1; no clear D. Germline loops: CDR1 SGHTA, CDR2 FQGNSA. CDR3 size: 12 residues. V was trimmed by 1 base and J by 8 bases, leaving 6 bases between them. The CDR3 nucleotides are TGTGCCAGCAGCTTAGTATCGGATGAGCAGTTCTTC. This translates into CASSLVSDEQFF.

The gene calls are TRBV7-6 and TRBJ1-2; 7 nucleotides line up with TRBD1. The CDR3 has 14 residues. Trimming removed 4 bases from V and 4 bases from J; junction bases left unmatched: 6. Germline V CDR1 and CDR2: SGHVS, FNYEAQ. CDR3 region: CASSSGQLSYGYTF. In DNA, the CDR3 is TGTGCCAGCAGCTCGGGACAGTTGTCCTATGGCTACACCTTC.

The chain recombines TRBV6-2 or TRBV6-3 with TRBJ2-3; possible D gene TRBD1, 6 bases. The CDR3 is 14 residues long. The germline V gene has CDR1 MNHEY and CDR2 SVGEGT. V lost 1 base to trimming and J lost 2 bases, with 7 bases between them. In nucleotides, the CDR3 is TGTGCCAGCAGTTACTACAGGGCCACAGATACGCAGTATTTT. The encoded protein is CASSYYRATDTQYF.

This chain links TRBV7-2 with TRBJ2-3, with unresolved D. V was trimmed by 6 bases and J by 6 bases, leaving 19 bases between them. The CDR3 runs to 15 residues. Germline loops: CDR1 SGHTA, CDR2 FQGNSA. CDR3 sequence reads: CASRLPRVAGDTQYF. Written as DNA, the CDR3 is TGTGCCAGCAGACTACCCCGGGTAGCAGGCGATACGCAGTATTTT. Complete variable domain (other parts from reference TRBV7-2 and TRBJ2-3): GAGVSQSPSNKVTEKGKDVELRCDPISGHTALYWYRQSLGQGLEFLIYFQGNSAPDKSGLPSDRFSAERTGGSVSTLTIQRTQQEDSAVYLCASRLPRVAGDTQYFGPGTRLTVL.

The chain joins TRBV19 to TRBJ2-1; D unclear. V was clipped by 1 base and J by 9 bases, with 7 bases between them. Germline V gene lookup returns CDR1 LNHDA and CDR2 SQIVND (reference sequence). This CDR3 contains 12 residues. This chain's CDR3 is CASSIAFPEQFF. Here the CDR3 DNA reads TGTGCCAGTAGTATAGCATTTCCTGAGCAGTTCTTC.

The chain combines TRBV7-2 with TRBJ2-1; TRBD2 matches 7 bases. The J segment lost 2 bases and the V segment lost 3 bases, leaving 4 bases of the junction unmatched. The CDR3 contains 15 residues. The germline CDR1 and CDR2 sequences are SGHTA and FQGNSA. CDR3 residues: CASSFQRGTYNEQFF. CDR3 DNA sequence: TGTGCCAGCAGCTTCCAGCGGGGTACCTACAATGAGCAGTTCTTC. The entire variable domain, with the rest obtained from reference TRBV7-2 and TRBJ2-1, is as follows: GAGVSQSPSNKVTEKGKDVELRCDPISGHTALYWYRQSLGQGLEFLIYFQGNSAPDKSGLPSDRFSAERTGGSVSTLTIQRTQQEDSAVYLCASSFQRGTYNEQFFGPGTRLTVL.

By its share, this clonotype is hyperexpanded. The chain uses TRBV7-9 and TRBJ2-2; 10 bases map to TRBD1. The CDR3 extends over 15 amino acids. Trimming at V came to 5 bases and at J to 4 bases, leaving 4 bases not matched to a gene. The germline V gene has CDR1 SEHNR and CDR2 FQNEAQ (reference sequence). The CDR3 loop is CASSPGTGVTGELFF. The CDR3 bases are TGTGCCAGCAGCCCCGGGACAGGGGTCACCGGGGAGCTGTTTTTT.

The V call is TRBV7-8, the J call TRBJ2-3; the match to TRBD2 covers 9 bases. The end of the DNA aligns better with TRBJ2-7, so the J call may be wrong. This CDR3 is 17 amino acids long. The germline gives CDR1 SGHVS, CDR2 FQNEAQ. The CDR3 DNA follows: TGTGCCAGCAGCTTAAGACCAGCGGGAGGCGGTAGAAACGAGCAGTACTTC. Protein product: CASSLRPAGGGRNEQYF.

This clonotype qualifies as medium-sized. This chain links TRBV6-1 with TRBJ2-3; 11 bases agree with TRBD1. V dropped 5 bases and J dropped 4; count of bases not matched to a gene: 8. The CDR3 contains 16 residues. Germline CDR1 is MNHNS and CDR2 is SASEGT. DNA for the CDR3: TGTGCCAGCAGTTCAGGCGGACAGGGGGCTGCAGATACGCAGTATTTT. Translated: CASSSGGQGAADTQYF.

CDR3: CASSLAGVATGELFF. CDR3 coding DNA: TGTGCCAGCAGCTTAGCGGGGGTGGCCACCGGGGAGCTGTTTTTT. The V call is TRBV7-3, the J call TRBJ2-2, with 7 bases lining up with TRBD2. CDR1 and CDR2 (germline): SGHTA, FQGTGA. V was clipped by 2 bases and J by 4 bases; unmatched bases: 4. The CDR3 totals 15 residues.

This sequence joins TRBV6-2 or TRBV6-3 and TRBJ2-7; perhaps D is TRBD1 or TRBD2 (6 bases each). Trimming pared 5 bases from V and 3 bases from J, leaving 17 bases between. The CDR3 contains 15 residues. Germline V CDR1 and CDR2: MNHEY, SVGEGT. The CDR3 protein is CASSDLGGAFYEQYF. The CDR3 nucleotides are TGTGCCAGCAGTGACTTGGGGGGCGCATTCTACGAGCAGTACTTC.

Remarks on this clonotype: The junction departs from the called germline gene at one end, perhaps through a read error. The chain recombines TRBV7-9 with TRBJ2-4; TRBD1 aligns across 8 bases. Per germline, CDR1 SEHNR and CDR2 FQNEAQ (reference sequence). The CDR3 length is 16 residues. Here the CDR3 DNA reads TGTGCCAGCAGCCGAGACAGGGGCGCCTATAATTCACCCCTCCACTTC. Translation gives CASSRDRGAYNSPLHF.

This clonotype was observed a handful of times. This sequence joins TRBV7-3 and TRBJ1-4, with 7 bases that match TRBD1. Germline V gene sequence: CDR1 SGHTA, CDR2 FQGTGA. V lost 5 bases to trimming and J lost 5 bases; unmatched junction nucleotides: 5. The length of the CDR3 is 14 residues. CDR3 bases: TGTGCCAGCAGCCCGACGGACAGGAATGAAAAACTGTTTTTT. Translating it yields CASSPTDRNEKLFF.

There are a few counts of this clonotype. The V and J genes are TRBV7-6 and TRBJ2-3; 7 positions agree with TRBD1. V was pared by 7 bases and J by 2 bases, with 3 bases of the junction left unmatched. The CDR3 is made up of 13 amino acids. Germline V gene data show CDR1 as SGHVS and CDR2 as FNYEAQ. This chain's CDR3 is CASKDRNTDTQYF. CDR3 DNA sequence: TGTGCCAGCAAGGACAGGAACACAGATACGCAGTATTTT.

In DNA, the CDR3 is TGTGCCAGCAGCCCACCGTCGGAGGCGCAGTACTTC. The encoded protein is CASSPPSEAQYF. The chain is built from TRBV11-2 and TRBJ2-7, with D maybe TRBD2 (5 bases). V shed 5 bases and J shed 9 bases, with 14 bases lying between them. The CDR3 has 12 amino acids. Per germline, CDR1 SGHAT and CDR2 FQNNGV.

This clonotype was seen only a few times. The rearrangement uses TRBV7-2 and TRBJ2-1, with 8 bases identical to TRBD2. This CDR3 spans 14 amino acids. From germline, CDR1 is SGHTA and CDR2 FQGNSA. V was pared by 8 bases and J by 3 bases, with 6 bases of the junction left unmatched. The CDR3 here is CASDPGGGYNEQFF. As DNA, the CDR3 is TGTGCCAGCGATCCGGGGGGGGGCTACAATGAGCAGTTCTTC.

On this clonotype itself: Germline and junction disagree at one end, which may indicate a read error. The rearrangement joins TRBV7-9 to TRBJ2-7; D is possibly TRBD1 (6 bases). The CDR3 length is 17 residues. Germline CDR1 SEHNR, CDR2 FQNEAQ (reference sequence). The CDR3 sequence: CASSPTQGRSYNSPLHF. As DNA, the CDR3 is TGTGCCAGCAGCCCTACTCAGGGGCGATCCTATAATTCACCCCTCCACTTC.

In this sample, this clonotype turned up many times. The chain links TRBV19 to TRBJ2-1, with a tentative D call TRBD2 (5 bases). The CDR3 consists of 12 residues. The V end was cut by 1 base, the J end by 12 bases, with 10 bases between. Germline V gene sequence: CDR1 LNHDA, CDR2 SQIVND (reference sequence). CDR3 DNA: TGTGCCAGTAGTATAGCATGGGAGAGGCAGTTCTTC. This sequence encodes CASSIAWERQFF.

The chain employs TRBV7-3 and TRBJ2-1; D call uncertain. The DNA matches TRBJ2-7 better at its end, which makes the J call doubtful. Germline V gene lookup returns CDR1 SGHTA and CDR2 FQGTGA. The CDR3 consists of 12 residues. The CDR3: CASSLPGRQQYF. In DNA, the CDR3 is TGTGCCAGCAGCCTCCCCGGACGGCAGCAGTACTTC.

The chain combines TRBV7-8 with TRBJ1-1, with no clear D. Germline V gives CDR1 SGHVS, CDR2 FQNEAQ. The CDR3 spans 14 residues. With 5 bases removed from V and 2 bases from J, the gap between germline ends came to 12 bases. The CDR3 loop reads CASSPGAGNTEAFF. The CDR3 nucleotides read TGTGCCAGCAGCCCCGGAGCGGGTAACACTGAAGCTTTCTTT.

The V call is TRBV20-1, the J call TRBJ2-3, with TRBD2 identical over 9 bases. J gave up 11 bases and V 4 bases, and 13 bases lay outside the gene matches. There are 14 residues in the CDR3. Germline V CDR1 and CDR2: DFQATT, SNEGSKA (reference sequence). The CDR3 nucleotides are TGCAGTGCTAAGGGTTTCGGCGTAGCGGGGGAGCAGTATTTT. Translating it yields CSAKGFGVAGEQYF.